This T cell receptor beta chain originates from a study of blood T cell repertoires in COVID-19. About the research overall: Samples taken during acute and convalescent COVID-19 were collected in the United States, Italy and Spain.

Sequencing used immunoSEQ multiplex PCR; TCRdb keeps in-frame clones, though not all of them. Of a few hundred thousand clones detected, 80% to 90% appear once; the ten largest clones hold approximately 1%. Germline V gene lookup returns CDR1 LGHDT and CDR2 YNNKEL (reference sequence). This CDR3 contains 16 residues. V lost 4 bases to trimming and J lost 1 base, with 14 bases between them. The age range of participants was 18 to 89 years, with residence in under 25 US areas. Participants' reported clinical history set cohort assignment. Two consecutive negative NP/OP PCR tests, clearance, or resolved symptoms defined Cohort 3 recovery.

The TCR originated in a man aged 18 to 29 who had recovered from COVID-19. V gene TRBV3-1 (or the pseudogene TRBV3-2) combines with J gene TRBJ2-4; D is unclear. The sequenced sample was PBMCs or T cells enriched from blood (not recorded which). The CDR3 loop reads CASSPPDGWAKNIQYF. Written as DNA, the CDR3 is TGTGCCAGCAGCCCCCCCGACGGGTGGGCCAAAAACATTCAGTACTTC.